The T cell receptor beta chain under discussion was sequenced for a study of blood T cell repertoires in COVID-19. On the study more broadly: Sample material is recorded as cDNA or gDNA derived from T cells, B-cell-depleted T cells, or PBMCs.

The CDR3 consists of 12 residues. Looked up from germline, CDR1 is WSHSY and CDR2 is SAAADI. V dropped 5 bases and J dropped 8; count of bases not matched to a gene: 1. Using immunoSEQ multiplex PCR, the repertoire was profiled, and TCRdb retains in-frame clones only, with some absent. In the table there are about 480,000 clones, about 88% of which are singletons. This TCR derives from a man aged 18-30 years with COVID-19, enrolled during active disease. The sequencing input was peripheral blood. The rearrangement joins TRBV10-2 to TRBJ2-1, with 9 bases that match TRBD2. The CDR3: CASSRTSDEQFF. CDR3 sequence (DNA): TGCGCCAGCAGTAGGACTAGCGATGAGCAGTTCTTC.